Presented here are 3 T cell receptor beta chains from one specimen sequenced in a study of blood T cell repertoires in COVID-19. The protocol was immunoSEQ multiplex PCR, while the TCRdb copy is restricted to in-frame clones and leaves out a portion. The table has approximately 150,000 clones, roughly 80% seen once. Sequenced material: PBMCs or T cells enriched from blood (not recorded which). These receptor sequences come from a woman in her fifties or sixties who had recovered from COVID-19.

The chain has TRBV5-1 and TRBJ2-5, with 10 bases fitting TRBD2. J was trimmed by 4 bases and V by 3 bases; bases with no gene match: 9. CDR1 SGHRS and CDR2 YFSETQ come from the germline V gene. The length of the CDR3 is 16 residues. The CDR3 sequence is CASSSRASGSSETQYF. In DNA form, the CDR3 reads TGCGCCAGCAGCTCCAGAGCTAGCGGGAGTTCAGAGACCCAGTACTTC.

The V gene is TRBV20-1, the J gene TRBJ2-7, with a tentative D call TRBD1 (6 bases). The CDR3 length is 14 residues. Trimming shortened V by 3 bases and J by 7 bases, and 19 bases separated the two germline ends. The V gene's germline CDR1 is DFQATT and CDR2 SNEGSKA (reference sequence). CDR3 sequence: CSASEAILQGEQYF. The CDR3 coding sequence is TGCAGTGCTAGTGAGGCCATACTCCAGGGGGAGCAGTACTTC.

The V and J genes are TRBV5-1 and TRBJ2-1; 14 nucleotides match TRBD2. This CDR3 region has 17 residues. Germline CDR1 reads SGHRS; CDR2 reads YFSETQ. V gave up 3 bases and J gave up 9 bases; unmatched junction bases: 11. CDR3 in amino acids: CASSWEGLAGVIGEQFF. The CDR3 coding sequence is TGCGCCAGCAGCTGGGAGGGACTAGCGGGAGTTATTGGTGAGCAGTTCTTC.